In its sample, the clone carrying this TCR beta chain was seen a few times. This record comes from a study of blood T cell repertoires in COVID-19. Study in general: PBMCs, B-cell-depleted T cells, or T cells were the source of the cDNA or gDNA that made up the material.

Per the original methods: Cell counts per sample came from amplifying reference gene primers. Measured with immunoSEQ multiplex PCR; TCRdb has only the in-frame clones, and not every one. V and J calls and clone size are those listed in that table; D and trimming were worked out from the DNA. The sample lists about 190,000 clones, approximately 88% seen once, with 6.5% to 8.5% in the top ten. The germline gives CDR1 SNHLY, CDR2 FYNNEI. Trimming at V came to 8 bases and at J to 0 bases, leaving 3 bases not matched to a gene. The CDR3 spans 13 residues. The rearrangement links TRBV2 to TRBJ1-1, with 7 bases matching TRBD1. Sample: peripheral blood. This receptor was taken from a man aged 40-49 years with acute or convalescent COVID-19. The DNA for the CDR3 is TGTGCCAGCGGGGGACAGCTGAACACTGAAGCTTTCTTT. It yields the protein CASGGQLNTEAFF.